The text below deals with one T cell receptor beta chain. The sample comes from a study of OX40 agonist ivuxolimab in advanced cancers. Whole-study context: Patients were treated with ivuxolimab, an agonistic anti-OX40 (CD134) antibody. Enrollees could have had prior anti-PD-1, anti-PD-L1 or anti-CTLA-4 therapy, which about 42% had received.

Germline values: CDR1 LNHDA, CDR2 SQIVND (reference sequence). The ends were cut back, 6 bases at V and 7 bases at J, with 18 bases in the middle. This CDR3 has 14 residues. Here immunoSEQ multiplex PCR was the method, and the copy in TCRdb shows in-frame clones only, minus some. The sample holds about 85,000 clones, 80% to 90% seen once. The receptor was isolated from an adult with an advanced solid tumor such as melanoma, head and neck, liver or kidney cancer. This specimen consisted of CD4+ or CD8+ T cells sorted from blood, obtained in a trial of the OX40 agonist ivuxolimab. The genes are TRBV19 and TRBJ2-5; D is perhaps TRBD2 (7 bases). CDR3 coding DNA: TGTGCCAGTAGCGCAGGGGTGATAGCGGGGACCCAGTACTTC. Protein product: CASSAGVIAGTQYF.